Listed below are T cell receptor beta chains from one sample, sequenced in a study of blood T cell repertoires in COVID-19. This table comes from immunoSEQ multiplex PCR, and its TCRdb copy is limited to in-frame clones, with some not included. The table shows 200,000 to 250,000 clones, with about 90% occurring only once. What was sequenced was peripheral blood. These receptors were taken from a woman aged 60-75 years with acute or convalescent COVID-19. Each CDR3 is given with its conserved first and last residue. D genes are given only for firm matches. Some rows have no size entry. The others give once, few or many, or a class for an expanded clone.

TRBD1,TRBJ1-5,-,TRBV19,TGTGCCAGTAATAAGGACAGGGGCAATCAGCCCCAGCATTTT,CASNKDRGNQPQHF
TRBD2,TRBJ2-5,-,TRBV4-3,TGCGCCAGCAGCCAAGAGGAGCGGGAGGAGGAGACCCAGTACTTC,CASSQEEREEETQYF
-,TRBJ2-7,-,TRBV24-1,TGTGCCACCAGTGATTCAAGGCGGAGCTCCTACGAGCAGTACTTC,CATSDSRRSSYEQYF
TRBD2,TRBJ2-3,-,TRBV28,TGTGCCAGCACCGAGTGGGAGGGAAGCACAGATACGCAGTATTTT,CASTEWEGSTDTQYF
TRBD1,TRBJ1-4,once,TRBV4-1,TGCGCCAGCAGCCCCCGCTTCCAGGGGGCGGTACTTGTTGAAAAACTGTTTTTT,CASSPRFQGAVLVEKLFF
TRBD1,TRBJ1-6,-,TRBV6-5,TGTGCCAGCAGTTACGGGACAGAGAGATATAATTCACCCCTCCACTTT,CASSYGTERYNSPLHF
-,TRBJ1-1,-,TRBV2,TGTGCCAGCCGAGCCGAGATCATGAACACTGAAGCTTTCTTT,CASRAEIMNTEAFF
-,TRBJ1-1,-,TRBV7-9,TGTGCCAGCAGCGATCCGCGGACTGAAGCTTTCTTT,CASSDPRTEAFF
-,TRBJ2-5,-,TRBV5-6,TGTGCCAGCAGCAACAAACAGGCGGTTGAAGAGACCCAGTACTTC,CASSNKQAVEETQYF
TRBD2,TRBJ2-1,-,TRBV19,TGTGCCAGTCGGACTAGCGGGCCGACCTACAATGAGCAGTTCTTC,CASRTSGPTYNEQFF
TRBD2,TRBJ2-1,-,TRBV4-3,TGCGCCAGCAGCCAAGGCCCGAGGACTAGCGGGAGTTTCGATGAGCAGTTCTTC,CASSQGPRTSGSFDEQFF
TRBD2,TRBJ2-3,-,TRBV4-3,TGCGCCAGCAGCCAAGATTTCTTAGCGGGAGAAGATACGCAGTATTTT,CASSQDFLAGEDTQYF
-,TRBJ1-1,once,TRBV19,TGTGCCAGTACCACTCAGGAGCGGGGGAGAGCTTTCTTT,CASTTQERGRAFF
TRBD1,TRBJ1-3,-,TRBV5-1,TGCGCCAGCAGCCTAGGGGGCGCGGGTGGAAACACCATATATTTT,CASSLGGAGGNTIYF
-,TRBJ1-4,-,TRBV9,TGTGCCAGCAGCCCCACAGGGAGATTAAATGAAAAACTGTTTTTT,CASSPTGRLNEKLFF